The entry below gives a single T cell receptor (beta chain) sequence along with its context. The sample belongs to a study of blood T cell repertoires in COVID-19. As for the study in general: Specimens from acute and convalescent COVID-19 originated in the United States, Italy and Spain. T cells, B-cell-depleted T cells, or PBMCs provided the cDNA or gDNA that served as material.

In the study's own analysis: Reference gene primer amplification yielded estimated nucleated cell counts. The protocol was immunoSEQ multiplex PCR, while the TCRdb copy is restricted to in-frame clones and leaves out a portion. Clonal size and the V and J genes are those of that table, whereas D and trimming came from the DNA. The sample includes 200,000 to 250,000 clones, 80% to 95% seen only once; the top ten take 0.75% to 1%. The sequenced sample consisted of peripheral blood. The source of this sequence is a man in his sixties with COVID-19, enrolled during active disease.

Here the CDR3 reads CADKRGDRGIHSNQPQHF. The CDR3 DNA reads as TGTGCCGACAAGAGGGGGGACAGGGGGATCCATAGCAATCAGCCCCAGCATTTT. This chain joins TRBV25-1 and TRBJ1-5, with 11 bases lining up with TRBD1. Germline assignment: CDR1 MGHDK and CDR2 SYGVNS. V was pared by 11 bases and J by 0 bases, with 15 bases of the junction left unmatched. CDR3 size: 18 residues.